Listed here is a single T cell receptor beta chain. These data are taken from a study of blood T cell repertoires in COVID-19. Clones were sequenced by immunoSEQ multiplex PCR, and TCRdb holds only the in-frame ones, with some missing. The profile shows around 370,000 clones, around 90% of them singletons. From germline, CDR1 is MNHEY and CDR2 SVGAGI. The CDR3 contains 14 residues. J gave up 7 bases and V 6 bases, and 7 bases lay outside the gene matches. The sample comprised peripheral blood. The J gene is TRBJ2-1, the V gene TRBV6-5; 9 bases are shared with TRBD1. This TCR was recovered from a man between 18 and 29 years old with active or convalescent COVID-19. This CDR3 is CASRGQGHFNEQFF. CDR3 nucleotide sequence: TGTGCCAGCAGAGGACAGGGGCATTTTAATGAGCAGTTCTTC.